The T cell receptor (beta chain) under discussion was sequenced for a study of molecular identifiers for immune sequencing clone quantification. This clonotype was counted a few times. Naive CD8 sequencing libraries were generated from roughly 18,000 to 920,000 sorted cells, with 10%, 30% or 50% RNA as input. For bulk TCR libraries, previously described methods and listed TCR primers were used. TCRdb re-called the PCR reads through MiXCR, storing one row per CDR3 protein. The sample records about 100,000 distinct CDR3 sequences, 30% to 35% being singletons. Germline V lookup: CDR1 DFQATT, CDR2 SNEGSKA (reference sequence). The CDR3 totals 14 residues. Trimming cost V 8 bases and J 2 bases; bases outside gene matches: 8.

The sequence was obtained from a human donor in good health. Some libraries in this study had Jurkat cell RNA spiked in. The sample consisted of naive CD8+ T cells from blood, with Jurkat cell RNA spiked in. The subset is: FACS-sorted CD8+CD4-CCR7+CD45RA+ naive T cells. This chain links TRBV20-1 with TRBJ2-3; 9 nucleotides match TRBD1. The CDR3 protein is CSPLGTGITDTQYF. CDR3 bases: TGCAGTCCTCTCGGGACAGGGATCACAGATACGCAGTATTTT.